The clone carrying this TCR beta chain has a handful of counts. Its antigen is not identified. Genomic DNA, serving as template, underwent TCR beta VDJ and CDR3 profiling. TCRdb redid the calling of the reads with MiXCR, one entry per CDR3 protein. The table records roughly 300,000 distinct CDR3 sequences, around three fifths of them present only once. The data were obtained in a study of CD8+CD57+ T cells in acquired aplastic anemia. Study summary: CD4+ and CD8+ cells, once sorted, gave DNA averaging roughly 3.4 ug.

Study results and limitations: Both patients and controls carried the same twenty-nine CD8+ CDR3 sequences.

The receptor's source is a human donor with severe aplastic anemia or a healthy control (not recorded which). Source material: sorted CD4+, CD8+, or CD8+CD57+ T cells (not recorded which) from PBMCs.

CDR3 bases: TGCAGTGCCAAGGGACTAGCGGGATCCTCCTACGAGCAGTACTTC. Its translation: CSAKGLAGSSYEQYF. The chain recombines TRBV20-1 with TRBJ2-7; 13 nucleotides agree with TRBD2. V shed 6 bases and J 0 bases; nucleotides not matched to a gene: 5. CDR1 and CDR2 from the germline V gene are DFQATT and SNEGSKA (reference sequence). The CDR3 has 15 residues.